This section outlines one T cell receptor beta chain sequence together with its context. This clone was seen a single time. This clone's antigen is unknown. Base qualities are missing; no much larger clone stands one base away. Participants in the prospective study were enrolled through a virtual design, were aged roughly 18 to 100 years, and lived in under 25 United States geographic areas. In the prospective study, participants were assigned to cohorts based on the clinical history participants reported in a screening survey and a study questionnaire. Recovered participants in ImmuneRACE Cohort 3 were defined by two consecutive negative NP/OP PCR tests, clearance by a healthcare professional, or resolution of symptoms. In the prospective study, whole blood, serum and a nasopharyngeal or oropharyngeal swab were collected from each participant by mobile phlebotomists. Participants in the prospective study had the option to provide additional blood draws and questionnaires over a 2-month period. Before DNA extraction, blood samples from the prospective study were shipped at room temperature or frozen.

These data come from a study of blood T cell repertoires in COVID-19 (dated by TCRdb to 2020 to 2021). Regarding the complete study: Samples from collaborators originated in the United States, Italy and Spain and spanned both the acute and convalescent phases of COVID-19. The samples were drawn from the first 160 participants of the ongoing ImmuneRACE study and from 1,254 subjects provided by 6 global collaborators. Where available, HLA class I and class II types were taken from metadata supplied by the sample provider and were not determined by assay-based typing. Deeply sampled blood TCRbeta repertoires from subjects exposed to, actively infected with, or recovered from COVID-19 were included in the dataset. The material from the prospective study consisted of cDNA or gDNA derived from T cells, B-cell-depleted T cells, or PBMCs. A freely available public database, intended as a resource for researchers studying the immune response to SARS-CoV-2, is where the repertoires were released. The sample metadata nearly always contained a de-identified subject ID, COVID-19 status, age in years and sex. On the study overall, not on this receptor specifically: How much clinical and demographic metadata was included differed by source and by participant, and the metadata was provided uncurated.

Measured from the cysteine to the phenylalanine, the CDR3 is 13 residues long. Only the CDR3 DNA is retained, 39 bases long and in frame from the first base. CDR1 and CDR2 are read off the germline V gene (reference sequence) as LGHDT and YNNKEL. Trimming removed 4 bases from V and 7 bases from J, leaving 8 bases between the germline ends. TCRbeta CDR3 regions were amplified from genomic DNA by means of the immunoSEQ Assay, a bias-controlled multiplex PCR. On the study's bioinformatics: The number of nucleated cells in each sample was estimated by amplification of reference gene primers within the assay. To quantify the absolute abundance of each unique TCRbeta CDR3 rearrangement, sequence reads were collapsed and filtered. For each sample, productive Simpson clonality was calculated as the square root of Simpson's diversity index over productive rearrangements. What TCRdb holds here is the immuneACCESS table cut down to in-frame rearrangements. Part of the clones is not present; checked against another copy, under half of the missing clones reflect an unresolved V gene, and the others are unexplained. That table is the source of V, J and clone size, and D and trimming were worked out from the DNA. Present in this sample are some 330,000 clones, 65% to 90% of which were seen just once. The leading ten clones occupy about 4.2% of the sample.

The sequence came from a man in his thirties or forties who had recovered from COVID-19. Sample: PBMCs or T cells enriched from blood (not recorded which). The rearranged segments are TRBV3-1 (or the pseudogene TRBV3-2) and TRBJ1-6; a tentative D call is TRBD1 (5 bases match). The DNA is as follows: TGTGCCAGCAGCCGGCGACAGAATTCACCCCTCCACTTT. Translated, it gives CASSRRQNSPLHF.